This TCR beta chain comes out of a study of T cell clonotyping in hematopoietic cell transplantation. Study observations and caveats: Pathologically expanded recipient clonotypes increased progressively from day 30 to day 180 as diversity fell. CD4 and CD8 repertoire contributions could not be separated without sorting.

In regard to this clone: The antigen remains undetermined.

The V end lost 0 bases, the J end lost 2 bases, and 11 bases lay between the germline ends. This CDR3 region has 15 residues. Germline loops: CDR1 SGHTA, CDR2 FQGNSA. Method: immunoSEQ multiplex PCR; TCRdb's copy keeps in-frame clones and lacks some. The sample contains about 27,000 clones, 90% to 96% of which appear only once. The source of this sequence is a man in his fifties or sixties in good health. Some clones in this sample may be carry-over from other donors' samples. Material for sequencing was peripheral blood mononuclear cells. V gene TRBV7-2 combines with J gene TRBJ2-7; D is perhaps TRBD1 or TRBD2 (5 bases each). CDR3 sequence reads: CASSLAPQGAYEQYF. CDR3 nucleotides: TGTGCCAGCAGCTTAGCGCCTCAGGGAGCCTACGAGCAGTACTTC.